This T cell receptor (beta chain) was recovered during a study of a mutant IDH1 vaccine in newly diagnosed glioma. About the study: Vaccinations were initiated 4-6 weeks following radiotherapy alone, or were given together with temozolomide cycles. Earlier therapy was either radiotherapy, temozolomide, or both, and most got both.

Clones were read by immunoSEQ multiplex PCR, and TCRdb kept only the in-frame ones, dropping some. The sample lists about 34,000 clones, approximately 90% occurring once. Time point meaning: week 47, end of study. All doses held 300 ug of mutant IDH1 20-mer peptide, with topical imiquimod. Eight vaccinations were given in weeks 1, 3, 5, 7, 11, 15, 19 and 23. The CDR3 totals 18 residues. CDR1 PRHDT and CDR2 FYEKMQ come from the germline V gene (reference sequence). Trimming at V came to 2 bases and at J to 5 bases, leaving 12 bases not matched to a gene. Turning to this clone: Its antigen is undetermined.

Sequenced material: PBMCs, taken from a glioma patient whose treatment included an IDH1 peptide vaccine. This sequence was found in a woman aged 30 to 39 with glioma. The rearrangement links TRBV13 to TRBJ1-6; 7 bases are shared with TRBD1. The CDR3 DNA reads TGTGCCAGCAGCTTATTCAGCAGGGGGAGTTCGGATAATTCACCCCTCCACTTT. It yields the protein CASSLFSRGSSDNSPLHF.